Below, 24 T cell receptor beta chains from the same sample are listed, as sequenced in a study of blood T cell repertoires in COVID-19. Only in-frame clones appear in the TCRdb table, and some are missing; sequencing was by immunoSEQ multiplex PCR. In the table there are more than 300,000 clones, more than 70% of which are singletons. The sample taken for sequencing was peripheral blood. These receptors originate from a woman aged 30 to 39 with COVID-19, enrolled during active disease.

This sequence joins TRBV5-6 and TRBJ2-1, with TRBD1 identical over 10 bases. V was clipped by 3 bases and J by 10 bases; unmatched bases: 1. Germline CDR1 is SGHDT and CDR2 is YYEEEE. The CDR3 runs 12 residues. CDR3 in amino acids: CASSWTGGEQFF. The CDR3, as DNA: TGTGCCAGCAGCTGGACAGGGGGGGAGCAGTTCTTC.

This sequence joins TRBV11-3 and TRBJ2-1; perhaps TRBD2 as D (6 bases). CDR1 is SGHNT and CDR2 is YENEEA in the germline V gene. The CDR3 runs 16 residues. Trimming left V 4 bases short and J 7 bases short, with 20 bases between. CDR3 DNA sequence: TGTGCCAGCAGCTCCCAGGGCCCGGAGGGGATAAATGAGCAGTTCTTC. Translating it yields CASSSQGPEGINEQFF. The whole variable domain, remainder taken from reference TRBV11-3 and TRBJ2-1, is EAGVVQSPRYKIIEKKQPVAFWCNPISGHNTLYWYLQNLGQGPELLIRYENEEAVDDSQLPKDRFSAERLKGVDSTLKIQPAELGDSAVYLCASSSQGPEGINEQFFGPGTRLTVL.

The chain links TRBV6-5 to TRBJ2-1; 10 bases align to TRBD2. In germline, CDR1 is MNHEY, CDR2 SVGAGI. The CDR3 extends over 15 amino acids. The junction had 3 bases not matched to a gene; V was cut back by 7 bases and J by 0 bases. CDR3 region: CASKRLAGSYNEQFF. The CDR3 DNA reads TGTGCCAGCAAGCGACTAGCGGGCTCCTACAATGAGCAGTTCTTC.

The chain combines TRBV27 with TRBJ1-2; 8 nucleotides line up with TRBD1. This CDR3 contains 13 residues. Germline values: CDR1 MNHEY, CDR2 SMNVEV (reference sequence). J lost 2 bases, V lost 5 bases, and 1 base had no gene match. The DNA of the CDR3 is TGTGCCAGCAGTCCAGGGGGCAACTATGGCTACACCTTC. Translated, it gives CASSPGGNYGYTF.

This chain links TRBV2 with TRBJ2-5; D is possibly TRBD1 (5 bases). The CDR3 consists of 13 residues. V dropped 1 base and J dropped 4 bases, with 7 bases sitting between them. CDR1 and CDR2 (germline): SNHLY, FYNNEI. The CDR3 spells CASSEVRGETQYF. The CDR3 nucleotides are TGTGCCAGCAGTGAAGTAAGGGGAGAGACCCAGTACTTC.

The chain couples TRBV4-1 to TRBJ2-2, with TRBD2 as a possible D gene (6 bases). The CDR3 spans 14 residues. Per the germline V gene, CDR1 is MGHRA and CDR2 is YSYEKL. The ends were cut back, 0 bases at V and 6 bases at J, with 8 bases in the middle. The DNA of the CDR3 is TGCGCCAGCAGCCAAGAGGGAGGAGCCGGGGAGCTGTTTTTT. It yields the protein CASSQEGGAGELFF.

The rearrangement links TRBV11-2 to TRBJ1-1; TRBD1 agrees at 11 bases. V shed 5 bases, J shed 4 bases, and the junction held 12 bases outside the gene matches. CDR1 and CDR2 (germline): SGHAT, FQNNGV. This CDR3 comprises 17 residues. The CDR3 loop is CASSGRGTGGRVTEAFF. CDR3 nucleotides: TGTGCCAGCAGCGGTCGAGGGACAGGGGGTCGCGTCACTGAAGCTTTCTTT.

The chain combines TRBV19 with TRBJ2-5; perhaps TRBD1 as D (6 bases). With 3 bases removed from V and 5 bases from J, the gap between germline ends came to 10 bases. Germline V gives CDR1 LNHDA, CDR2 SQIVND (reference sequence). CDR3 size: 13 residues. The CDR3 is CASSILGAETQYF. In nucleotides, the CDR3 is TGTGCCAGTAGTATCTTGGGGGCTGAGACCCAGTACTTC.

This chain connects TRBV12-3 or TRBV12-4 to TRBJ2-1; 8 positions agree with TRBD2. The ends lost 7 bases at V and 5 bases at J; junction bases unmatched: 4. CDR3 length: 13 amino acids. CDR3 bases: TGTGCCAGCATTAGCGGGATCAACAATGAGCAGTTCTTC. Amino acids: CASISGINNEQFF.

The chain recombines TRBV5-6 with TRBJ1-2; the match to TRBD1 covers 7 bases. Germline trimming cut 4 bases from V and 3 bases from J; bases unmatched to any gene: 12. The CDR3 contains 16 residues. Per the germline V gene, CDR1 is SGHDT and CDR2 is YYEEEE. The CDR3, as DNA: TGTGCCAGCAGCGTCGCAAGGACGGGGACAGACTATGGCTACACCTTC. Translated: CASSVARTGTDYGYTF.

This chain uses TRBV27 with TRBJ1-6, with TRBD1 matching over 9 bases. CDR1 is MNHEY and CDR2 is SMNVEV in the germline V gene (reference sequence). With 6 bases clipped from V and 6 bases from J, the junction kept 6 bases outside the gene matches. This CDR3 is 15 amino acids long. The CDR3 DNA reads TGTGCCAGCAGAACACAGGGGGCAGGTAATTCACCCCTCCACTTT. Translated, it gives CASRTQGAGNSPLHF.

The V call is TRBV5-1, the J call TRBJ2-5; 7 bases match TRBD1. Trimming took 4 bases from V and 3 from J; bases not matched to a gene: 9. Germline V gene sequence: CDR1 SGHRS, CDR2 YFSETQ. This CDR3 contains 15 residues. CDR3 DNA: TGCGCCAGCAGCAGGGTAGGCCAGGGGGAAGAGACCCAGTACTTC. The encoded protein is CASSRVGQGEETQYF.

J is TRBJ2-3 and V is TRBV10-1, with D possibly TRBD2 on 5 matching bases. This CDR3 comprises 15 residues. Trimming removed 10 bases at V and 4 bases at J, with 21 bases between. CDR1 is WNHNN and CDR2 is SYGVQD in the germline V gene (reference sequence). CDR3 protein: CATSPGVSASDTQYF. CDR3 sequence (DNA): TGCGCCACTTCCCCCGGGGTATCTGCGTCAGATACGCAGTATTTT.

The chain employs TRBV3-1 (or the pseudogene TRBV3-2) and TRBJ1-5; D gene unclear. Germline loops: CDR1 LGHDT, CDR2 YNNKEL (reference sequence). V dropped 0 bases and J dropped 6 bases, with 12 bases sitting between them. This CDR3 has 15 residues. CDR3 sequence: CASSQDQVVGQPQHF. As DNA, the CDR3 is TGTGCCAGCAGCCAAGATCAGGTGGTTGGTCAGCCCCAGCATTTT.

In its sample, this clone was seen once. This CDR3 reads CASSLSQLNTEAFF. The CDR3 nucleotides read TGTGCCAGCAGTTTATCACAGCTGAACACTGAAGCTTTCTTT. The V call is TRBV27, the J call TRBJ1-1; D is ambiguous. The CDR3 has 14 residues. V lost 0 bases, J lost 0 bases, and 5 bases lay in between. Germline V lookup: CDR1 MNHEY, CDR2 SMNVEV (reference sequence).

This clone has only one observation. This chain uses TRBV5-5 with TRBJ2-7; the D gene is possibly TRBD1 (5 bases). The CDR3 consists of 15 residues. Germline lookup yields CDR1 SGHKS and CDR2 YYEKEE (reference sequence). The ends were cut back, 4 bases at V and 0 bases at J, with 14 bases in the middle. CDR3 DNA: TGTGCCAGCAGCCTACAGGTGGCTCACTCCTACGAGCAGTACTTC. Translating it yields CASSLQVAHSYEQYF.

The chain recombines TRBV19 with TRBJ1-2; 7 bases fit TRBD1. This CDR3 spans 13 amino acids. Germline V gene lookup returns CDR1 LNHDA and CDR2 SQIVND (reference sequence). Trimming removed 4 bases from V and 5 bases from J; junction bases left unmatched: 4. In DNA form, the CDR3 reads TGTGCCAGTAGTAAGGGGGCGAGATATGGCTACACCTTC. Protein: CASSKGARYGYTF.

The V gene is TRBV15, the J gene TRBJ2-7, with a weak D call TRBD1 (6 bases). Trimming removed 1 base from V and 6 bases from J, with 16 bases in between. CDR1 LNHNV and CDR2 YYDKDF come from the germline V gene (reference sequence). The CDR3 sequence is 15 residues long. The CDR3 nucleotides are TGTGCCACCAGCAGAGGAGACAGGTTACCCCTCGAGCAGTACGTC. Its translation is CATSRGDRLPLEQYV.

This clone has a single count. The chain joins TRBV5-6 to TRBJ2-3, with 9 bases matching TRBD1. V was pared by 0 bases and J by 9 bases, with 8 bases of the junction left unmatched. The length of the CDR3 is 15 residues. CDR1 is SGHDT, CDR2 YYEEEE, per germline. CDR3 protein: CASSLGDRADWTQYF. DNA of the CDR3: TGTGCCAGCAGCTTGGGGGACAGGGCTGACTGGACGCAGTATTTT.

This chain joins TRBV29-1 and TRBJ2-5; 10 bases map to TRBD1. CDR1 is SQVTM, CDR2 ANQGSEA, per germline. V was pared by 6 bases and J by 5 bases, with 12 bases of the junction left unmatched. The CDR3 is made up of 15 amino acids. The CDR3 reads CSVAPGTGVGETQYF. Here the CDR3 DNA reads TGCAGCGTAGCCCCCGGGACAGGGGTCGGGGAGACCCAGTACTTC.

The chain uses TRBV2 and TRBJ1-4; 7 bases map to TRBD1. The CDR3 runs 14 residues. Germline-derived CDR1 and CDR2 are SNHLY and FYNNEI. The J segment lost 7 bases and the V segment lost 6 bases, leaving 8 bases of the junction unmatched. CDR3 sequence (DNA): TGTGCCAGCAGGAAGGACAGGAACCTTGAAAAACTGTTTTTT. Protein sequence: CASRKDRNLEKLFF.

The CDR3 loop is CASSEALRTGRSEQYF. The CDR3 bases are TGTGCCAGCAGTGAAGCGCTTAGGACAGGGCGCTCCGAGCAGTACTTC. The chain combines TRBV2 with TRBJ2-7; 8 nucleotides match TRBD1. There are 16 residues in the CDR3. The germline gives CDR1 SNHLY, CDR2 FYNNEI. V gave up 0 bases and J gave up 6 bases; unmatched junction bases: 10.

This chain connects TRBV18 to TRBJ2-1, with 9 bases matching TRBD2. The V and J ends lost 4 bases and 2 bases, in that order; junction bases with no gene match: 15. Germline V gene lookup returns CDR1 KGHSH and CDR2 LQKENI. This CDR3 has 19 residues. This CDR3 reads CASSLTGTSMGIAYNEQFF. The CDR3 DNA follows: TGTGCCAGCTCACTCACCGGGACTAGCATGGGGATTGCCTACAATGAGCAGTTCTTC.

The chain is built from TRBV3-1 (or the pseudogene TRBV3-2) and TRBJ1-2; TRBD1 agrees at 7 bases. This CDR3 has 14 amino acids. Germline V gives CDR1 LGHDT, CDR2 YNNKEL (reference sequence). V trimming: 5 bases; J trimming: 8 bases; junction bases outside the gene matches: 11. The CDR3 loop is CASSVGQSLFGYTF. Written as DNA, the CDR3 is TGTGCCAGCAGCGTGGGACAGTCCCTCTTCGGCTACACCTTC.